This T cell receptor (beta chain) emerged from a study of cytomegalovirus exposure and HLA in healthy donors. Study outcomes and limitations: Relative to the approximately 680-donor mean, N-insertions were reportedly fewer in an Asian-associated ancestry cluster in a later analysis.

A multiplex PCR was run with 60 Vbeta primers and 13 Jbeta primers. Sequencing was performed with immunoSEQ multiplex PCR; in TCRdb, only in-frame clones are kept and a portion is missing. This table has almost 80,000 clones, about 68% appearing once. This clone was counted a few times. Its antigen is as yet unknown. Everyone who donated was a healthy bone marrow donor. At collection, donors were nominally healthy, but unrecorded immune exposures were probable. The TCR comes from a woman between 50 and 59 years old in good health and CMV-seropositive. The sequenced sample consisted of PBMCs.

CDR3 loop: CASLPHRQANEKLFF. CDR3 sequence (DNA): TGTGCCAGCCTGCCTCATAGACAGGCTAATGAAAAACTGTTTTTT. The rearrangement joins TRBV6-7 to TRBJ1-4; perhaps TRBD1 as D (6 bases). TRBV6-7 is sorted into the ORF group, with uncertain function. The CDR3 runs 15 residues. V shed 8 bases and J shed 3 bases, with 16 bases lying between them.